This section outlines one T cell receptor (beta chain) sequence together with its context. Its antigen remains unknown. Method: immunoSEQ multiplex PCR; TCRdb's copy keeps in-frame clones and lacks some. The repertoire has about 76,000 clones, 70% to 85% of them found once; the top ten carry 1.3%. This sample is part of a study of T cells in localized non-small cell lung cancer. General study findings and limits: Median roughly 57 top-100 tumor clones were shared with paired adjacent lung. A denser population of T cells in blood accompanied longer overall survival. The greatest T cell clonality was found in uninvolved adjacent lung (higher than in tumor). Sequencing was restricted to one tumor region; therefore, heterogeneity remains possible.

The clonotype comes from a female donor at least 60 years old with stage I lung adenocarcinoma. This specimen consisted of peripheral blood, obtained before any cancer treatment.

The CDR3 here is CASSLLAGGYNEQFF. The CDR3 region has the DNA TGTGCCAGTAGTCTTCTAGCGGGGGGCTACAATGAGCAGTTCTTC. The rearrangement links TRBV19 to TRBJ2-1; 11 nucleotides align to TRBD2. V was clipped by 5 bases and J by 3 bases; unmatched bases: 3. In germline, CDR1 is LNHDA, CDR2 SQIVND (reference sequence). This CDR3 has 15 amino acids.